What follows describes a single TCR beta chain. The antigen is undetermined. Sequencing was performed with immunoSEQ multiplex PCR; in TCRdb, only in-frame clones are kept and a portion is missing. The table includes some 80,000 clones, 95% to 98% detected once. The germline CDR1 and CDR2 sequences are SGHTA and FQGNSA. The CDR3 is made up of 11 amino acids. V was cut by 3 bases and J by 12 bases, with 9 bases left in between. The data derive from a study of Tregs in tolerant kidney transplant recipients. The study's findings and limits: Changing PCR primers prevented nucleotide comparison between some patients' samples.

This rearrangement joins TRBV7-2 to TRBJ1-5; D might be TRBD1 (6 bases). The specimen was CD4+ T cells from blood, collected before the transplant. The receptor was isolated from a human donor who received a combined kidney and bone marrow transplant. CDR3 loop: CASSFRDIQHF. CDR3 DNA: TGTGCCAGCAGCTTCCGGGACATCCAGCATTTT.